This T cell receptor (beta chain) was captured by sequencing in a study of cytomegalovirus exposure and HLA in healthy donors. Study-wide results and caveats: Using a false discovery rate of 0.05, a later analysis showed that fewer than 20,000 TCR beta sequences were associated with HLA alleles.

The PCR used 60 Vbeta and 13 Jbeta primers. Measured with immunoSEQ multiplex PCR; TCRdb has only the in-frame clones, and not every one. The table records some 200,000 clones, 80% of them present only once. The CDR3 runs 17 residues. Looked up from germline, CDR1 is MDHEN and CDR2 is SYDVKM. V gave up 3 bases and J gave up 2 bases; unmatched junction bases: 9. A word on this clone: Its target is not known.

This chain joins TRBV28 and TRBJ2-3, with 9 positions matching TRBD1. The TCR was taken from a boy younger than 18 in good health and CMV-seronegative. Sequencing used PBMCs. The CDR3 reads CASSFFGTGTYTDTQYF. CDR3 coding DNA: TGTGCCAGCAGTTTTTTCGGGACAGGGACATACACAGATACGCAGTATTTT.